This T cell receptor beta chain was profiled in a study of early T cells in non-severe SARS-CoV-2 infection. This clonotype was seen many times. Individual cDNA molecules were tagged with unique molecular identifiers, the study reported. TCRdb independently ran MiXCR on the 5' RACE reads; one entry per CDR3 protein. The data contain approximately 84,000 distinct CDR3 sequences, about 12% of them singletons. Germline loops: CDR1 LGHNA, CDR2 YNFKEQ. The CDR3 length is 12 residues. Deletions cut 0 bases from V and 7 bases from J, with 7 bases between. V usage is TRBV4-2 and J usage is TRBJ2-7; possibly TRBD1 for D (5 bases). The specimen sequenced was whole blood. The sequence derives from an adult who was a healthcare worker with PCR-confirmed SARS-CoV-2 infection or an uninfected control (not recorded which). The CDR3 loop reads CASSQEKGEQYF. The CDR3 bases are TGTGCCAGCAGCCAAGAGAAGGGGGAGCAGTACTTC.